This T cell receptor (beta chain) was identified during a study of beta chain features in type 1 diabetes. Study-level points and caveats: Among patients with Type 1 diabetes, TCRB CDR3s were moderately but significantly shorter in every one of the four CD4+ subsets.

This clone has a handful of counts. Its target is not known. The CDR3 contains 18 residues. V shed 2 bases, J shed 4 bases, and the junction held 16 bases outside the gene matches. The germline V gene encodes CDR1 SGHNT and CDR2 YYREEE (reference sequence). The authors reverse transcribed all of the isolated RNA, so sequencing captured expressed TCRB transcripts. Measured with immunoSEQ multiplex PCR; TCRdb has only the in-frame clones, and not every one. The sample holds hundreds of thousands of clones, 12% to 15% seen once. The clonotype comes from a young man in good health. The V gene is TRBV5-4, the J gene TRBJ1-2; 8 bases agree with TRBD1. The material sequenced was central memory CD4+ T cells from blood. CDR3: CASSLPNIVQGGGYGYTF. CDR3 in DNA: TGTGCCAGCAGCTTACCTAATATTGTACAGGGGGGTGGCTATGGCTACACCTTC.